These 21 T cell receptor beta chains originate from one sample sequenced in a study of blood T cell repertoires in COVID-19. The table came from immunoSEQ multiplex PCR; TCRdb's copy has only in-frame clones and leaves some out. There are 350,000 to 450,000 clones in the sample; approximately 90% occur only once, and approximately 1.5% lies in the top ten. Sequences were obtained from PBMCs or T cells enriched from blood (not recorded which). These receptors originate from a woman between 18 and 30 years old who had been exposed to COVID-19.

The rearrangement joins TRBV12-3 or TRBV12-4 to TRBJ1-1; possible D gene TRBD1, 6 bases. The CDR3 totals 13 residues. Trimming left V 9 bases short and J 4 bases short, with 15 bases between. CDR3 sequence (DNA): TGTGCCAGTAACTTCAGGGGTCGCACTGAAGCTTTCTTT. Its protein is CASNFRGRTEAFF.

The chain is built from TRBV27 and TRBJ1-3, with D maybe TRBD1 (6 bases). CDR1 MNHEY and CDR2 SMNVEV come from the germline V gene (reference sequence). CDR3 length equals 15 residues. The V and J ends lost 8 bases and 4 bases respectively, with 18 bases between them. The CDR3 spells CASRGDITTGNTIYF. The CDR3, as DNA: TGTGCCAGCCGGGGGGACATCACCACAGGAAACACCATATATTTT.

This clone was counted a single time. Here the CDR3 DNA reads TGTGCCGCGCAGGGGGCGGTCGGCTCACCCCTCCACTTT. This encodes CAAQGAVGSPLHF. V usage is TRBV7-9 and J usage is TRBJ1-6; 8 bases agree with TRBD1. There are 13 residues in the CDR3. CDR1 is SEHNR, CDR2 FQNEAQ, per germline (reference sequence). J was trimmed by 10 bases and V by 11 bases; bases with no gene match: 10. Combining the CDR3 with reference TRBV7-9 and TRBJ1-6 gives the whole variable domain DTGVSQNPRHKITKRGQNVTFRCDPISEHNRLYWYRQTLGQGPEFLTYFQNEAQLEKSRLLSDRFSAERPKGSFSTLEIQRTEQGDSAMYLCAAQGAVGSPLHFGNGTRLTVT.

The chain couples TRBV28 to TRBJ1-1; 8 nucleotides agree with TRBD1. Losses at the gene ends were 5 bases for V and 9 bases for J; bases not matched to a gene: 5. CDR1 and CDR2 from the germline V gene are MDHEN and SYDVKM. The CDR3 covers 12 residues. The CDR3 protein is CASSLGTGKAFF. In nucleotides, the CDR3 is TGTGCCAGCAGTCTGGGGACAGGCAAAGCTTTCTTT.

The genes are TRBV2 and TRBJ1-3, with D perhaps TRBD1 (6 bases). The V end lost 5 bases, the J end lost 0 bases, and 8 bases lay between the germline ends. The CDR3 runs 14 residues. From germline, CDR1 is SNHLY and CDR2 FYNNEI. CDR3 region: CASSWDISGNTIYF. CDR3 DNA sequence: TGTGCCAGCAGTTGGGACATCTCTGGAAACACCATATATTTT. Combining the CDR3 with reference TRBV2 and TRBJ1-3 gives the whole variable domain EPEVTQTPSHQVTQMGQEVILRCVPISNHLYFYWYRQILGQKVEFLVSFYNNEISEKSEIFDDQFSVERPDGSNFTLKIRSTKLEDSAMYFCASSWDISGNTIYFGEGSWLTVV.

The chain has TRBV7-9 and TRBJ2-3; 8 bases are shared with TRBD2. CDR1 is SEHNR, CDR2 FQNEAQ, per germline (reference sequence). The V and J ends lost 3 bases and 10 bases, in that order; junction bases with no gene match: 6. The length of the CDR3 is 13 residues. CDR3 protein: CASSFMGLEAQYF. The DNA of the CDR3 is TGTGCCAGCAGCTTCATGGGACTAGAGGCGCAGTATTTT.

This chain joins TRBV25-1 and TRBJ1-3; 8 bases match TRBD1. The V and J ends lost 10 bases and 4 bases, in that order; junction bases with no gene match: 3. Germline V gene sequence: CDR1 MGHDK, CDR2 SYGVNS. This CDR3 has 12 amino acids. CDR3 protein: CATRGQGNTIYF. The CDR3 bases are TGTGCCACCAGGGGGCAAGGAAACACCATATATTTT.

This clone was detected only once. This chain links TRBV2 with TRBJ1-3; D is ambiguous. CDR3 length equals 12 residues. Germline lookup yields CDR1 SNHLY and CDR2 FYNNEI. The ends were cut back, 8 bases at V and 0 bases at J, with 5 bases in the middle. Here the CDR3 reads CASVNSGNTIYF. The CDR3 region has the DNA TGTGCCAGCGTCAACTCTGGAAACACCATATATTTT. The full variable domain, completed using reference TRBV2 and TRBJ1-3, is EPEVTQTPSHQVTQMGQEVILRCVPISNHLYFYWYRQILGQKVEFLVSFYNNEISEKSEIFDDQFSVERPDGSNFTLKIRSTKLEDSAMYFCASVNSGNTIYFGEGSWLTVV.

J is TRBJ1-6 and V is TRBV3-1 (or the pseudogene TRBV3-2), with 7 bases identical to TRBD1. In germline, CDR1 is LGHDT, CDR2 YNNKEL (reference sequence). The CDR3 is made up of 14 amino acids. V lost 8 bases and J lost 7; bases outside the gene matches: 8. The CDR3 here is CASSPRQGNSPLHF. DNA for the CDR3: TGTGCCAGCTCCCCAAGACAGGGCAATTCACCCCTCCACTTT.

The CDR3 sequence: CASSTSPVGTRFF. In nucleotides, the CDR3 is TGTGCCAGCAGCACATCCCCGGTGGGGACACGGTTCTTC. The chain couples TRBV12-3 or TRBV12-4 to TRBJ2-1, with D maybe TRBD1 (6 bases). The V end lost 6 bases, the J end lost 15 bases, and 21 bases lay between the germline ends. This CDR3 has 13 amino acids.

The V call is TRBV7-9, the J call TRBJ2-1, with TRBD2 identical over 11 bases. The germline gives CDR1 SEHNR, CDR2 FQNEAQ (reference sequence). The length of the CDR3 is 17 residues. J was trimmed by 5 bases and V by 1 base; bases with no gene match: 7. The CDR3 nucleotides are TGTGCCAGCAGCTTAGTACTAGCGGGGGCCCCAAACAATGAGCAGTTCTTC. Translating gives CASSLVLAGAPNNEQFF.

The V gene is TRBV2, the J gene TRBJ2-3; 9 bases are a match to TRBD2. The CDR3 has 16 amino acids. Germline-derived CDR1 and CDR2 are SNHLY and FYNNEI. The V and J ends lost 6 bases and 4 bases, in that order; junction bases with no gene match: 11. The CDR3 sequence: CASRGIAGARADTQYF. The CDR3 coding sequence is TGTGCCAGCAGGGGGATAGCGGGAGCGCGCGCAGATACGCAGTATTTT.

The chain links TRBV7-9 to TRBJ2-1, with 7 positions matching TRBD2. Germline-derived CDR1 and CDR2 are SEHNR and FQNEAQ (reference sequence). The CDR3 runs 15 residues. V gave up 2 bases and J gave up 5 bases; unmatched junction bases: 6. CDR3: CASSLMASGDNEQFF. The DNA for the CDR3 is TGTGCCAGCAGCTTAATGGCTAGCGGTGACAATGAGCAGTTCTTC.

The gene calls are TRBV20-1 and TRBJ2-5; 12 bases align to TRBD2. CDR3 length equals 14 residues. Unmatched junction bases numbered 3, after V lost 3 bases and J lost 4 bases. CDR1 and CDR2 (germline): DFQATT, SNEGSKA (reference sequence). CDR3 coding DNA: TGCAGTGCTAGTGAGGGACTAGCGGGAGAGACCCAGTACTTC. This translates into CSASEGLAGETQYF.

This clone appeared a single time. The chain recombines TRBV7-8 with TRBJ1-3; D not resolved. Looked up from germline, CDR1 is SGHVS and CDR2 is FQNEAQ. This CDR3 is built from 14 residues. The V end was cut by 5 bases, the J end by 1 base, with 9 bases between. CDR3 in amino acids: CASSTSESGNTIYF. The CDR3 DNA reads as TGTGCCAGCAGCACGAGCGAATCTGGAAACACCATATATTTT. Supplemented by reference TRBV7-8 and TRBJ1-3, the full variable domain reads GAGVSQSPRYKVAKRGQDVALRCDPISGHVSLFWYQQALGQGPEFLTYFQNEAQLDKSGLPSDRFFAERPEGSVSTLKIQRTQQEDSAVYLCASSTSESGNTIYFGEGSWLTVV.

The chain links TRBV6-1 to TRBJ2-5; D may be TRBD2 (5 bases). Trimming shortened V by 1 base and J by 0 bases, and 15 bases separated the two germline ends. The CDR3 runs to 17 residues. CDR1 and CDR2 (germline): MNHNS, SASEGT. CDR3 sequence (DNA): TGTGCCAGCAGTGAAGTTTGGCGGGCGCTGTACCAAGAGACCCAGTACTTC. This gives the protein CASSEVWRALYQETQYF.

This chain joins TRBV5-1 and TRBJ1-4, with 7 bases matching TRBD1. The CDR3 is 16 amino acids. Germline V gene sequence: CDR1 SGHRS, CDR2 YFSETQ. Trimming cost V 4 bases and J 10 bases; bases outside gene matches: 16. In nucleotides, the CDR3 is TGCGCCAGCAGCGAGGGACAGCCCGGAGTTGGTGGAAAACTGTTTTTT. It encodes CASSEGQPGVGGKLFF.

The J gene is TRBJ2-1, the V gene TRBV6-5; TRBD2 is a possible D gene (6 bases). This CDR3 is built from 15 residues. V lost 0 bases and J lost 7, with 13 bases in between. Germline V lookup: CDR1 MNHEY, CDR2 SVGAGI. This CDR3 reads CASSYSAGPGNEQFF. CDR3 bases: TGTGCCAGCAGTTACTCGGCGGGACCGGGGAATGAGCAGTTCTTC.

The V call is TRBV6-4, the J call TRBJ2-3; D possibly corresponds to TRBD1 (5 bases). Looked up from germline, CDR1 is MRHNA and CDR2 is SNTAGT. The CDR3 runs to 15 residues. V was shortened by 0 bases and J by 2 bases, with 9 bases between the two germline ends. The CDR3 sequence is CASSDSAGSTDTQYF. CDR3 DNA sequence: TGTGCCAGCAGTGACTCGGCAGGGTCCACAGATACGCAGTATTTT.

The J gene is TRBJ2-5, the V gene TRBV3-1 (or the pseudogene TRBV3-2); TRBD2 agrees at 8 bases. The CDR3 covers 16 residues. Germline lookup yields CDR1 LGHDT and CDR2 YNNKEL (reference sequence). V shed 6 bases, J shed 5 bases, and the junction held 14 bases outside the gene matches. CDR3 sequence reads: CASSPHRTSSRETQYF. DNA of the CDR3: TGTGCCAGCAGTCCCCATCGGACTAGCTCCAGGGAGACCCAGTACTTC.

Note on this clone: This same CDR3 is encoded by further DNA sequences in the sample. The V gene is TRBV28, the J gene TRBJ1-2; D is unresolved. The CDR3 extends over 12 amino acids. Germline loops: CDR1 MDHEN, CDR2 SYDVKM. The V and J ends lost 2 bases and 8 bases respectively, with 9 bases between them. The CDR3 reads CASSLGGLGYTF. The CDR3 DNA reads as TGTGCCAGCAGTTTAGGAGGGCTCGGCTACACCTTC.